This T cell receptor beta chain was retrieved from a study of beta chain features in type 1 diabetes (dated by TCRdb to between 2018 and 2020). About the full investigation: Mean age, gender distribution, total cell number and subset yield were not different between patients and healthy donors. A total of over 95,000,000 sorted cells were examined across all samples, and RNA yield correlated strongly with the number of cells per subset. The study compared TCRB repertoires of sorted circulating CD4+ T cell subsets between recently diagnosed type 1 diabetes patients and matched healthy donors. Regulatory and stem cell-like memory subsets were obtained from only 8 patients and roughly eight healthy donors, while naive and central memory subsets were obtained from all 30 or so donors.

Including cysteine and phenylalanine, the CDR3 has 15 amino acids. The DNA shown is the 45-base CDR3, in frame from base 1. V is trimmed back by 7 bases and J by 3 bases, and the junction contains 10 bases that no gene match accounts for. The germline V gene encodes CDR1 SGHNT and CDR2 YYREEE (reference sequence). Paper-wide results and their limitations: The naive, central memory and regulatory TCRB repertoires appeared to resemble one another more closely among patients than among healthy donors. Because cDNA rather than genomic DNA was sequenced, highly expressing activated cells could have been over-represented, although no difference in activation and CD3 levels was found between groups. Patients with type 1 diabetes made fewer insertions and deleted more nucleotides at VDJ recombination sites, implying thymic rearrangement abnormalities. Because small numbers of individuals were included in the HLA sub-analyses, any influence of HLA type on TCRB rearrangement was left unresolved. Shorter templates might be favored by PCR, yet because patient and control samples were amplified and corrected together, any such skew would affect both groups equally. Type 1 diabetes patients showed a moderate but significant shortening of TCRB CDR3 length in all four CD4+ subsets.

This clone was seen only a few times. What this receptor recognizes is not known. No base qualities exist here, and no much larger clone lies one base off it. The High Capacity cDNA Reverse Transcription Kit was used to reverse transcribe all of the isolated RNA, meaning that expressed TCRB transcripts were what got sequenced. Naive, central memory and regulatory T cell samples underwent deep immunoSEQ sequencing, averaging around 3.6 million total reads per sample. Sorted cells were lysed in RLT buffer and RNA was extracted with DNase-treated RNeasy Micro or Mini kits, depending on cell number. To prevent cross-contamination, each cell subset was processed individually, whereas patient and healthy donor samples were processed jointly. TCRB sequences were amplified from cDNA with the immunoSEQ multiplex PCR, producing 87-bp fragments spanning the CDR3 region. Sequencing of the amplicons was performed on the Illumina HiSeq platform. The authors' pipeline ran thus. PCR bias was corrected computationally using synthetic template baselines, and reads within Hamming distance 2 were collapsed, with unmergeable singletons discarded. Reads were aligned to IMGT to assign V, D and J genes, CDR3 length, and insertions or deletions at six rearrangement sites. Within each subset, clonotype counts were normalized to sorted cell number, after which true diversity and Gini coefficients were computed with the tcR R package. The overlap coefficient, calculated on TCRB nucleotide sequences, was used to quantify repertoire sharing. What TCRdb holds here is the immuneACCESS table cut down to in-frame rearrangements. Part of the clones is not present; checked against another copy, under half of the missing clones reflect an unresolved V gene, and the others are unexplained. The V and J calls and clone size come from that table; D and trimming were worked out from the DNA. Present in this sample are 300,000 to 400,000 clones, roughly 9% of which were seen just once. Of the sample, over 0.95% is held by the ten largest clones.

Each donor gave one peripheral blood draw, approximately 120 mL on average, collected into heparinised tubes. Naive, central memory, regulatory and stem cell-like memory CD4+ T cells were sorted on a BD FACSAria II using a panel including CD45RO, CCR7, CD25, CD127, CD95 and CD27. Every sorted population had a purity above 95%. Right away, PBMCs were isolated by Lymphoprep density gradient centrifugation and were stained directly, with no culture step. So that batch effects would be minimized, each experiment stained and sorted samples in pairs, pairing one healthy donor with one patient. This sequence uses TRBV5-4 and TRBJ2-1; 7 of the junction bases match TRBD2. This receptor was identified in a man aged 30 to 39 with type 1 diabetes. The source material was central memory CD4+ T cells from blood. The CDR3 sequence is CASSGGGNVYNEQFF. Read as DNA, the sequence is TGTGCCAGCTCCGGCGGGGGTAACGTCTACAATGAGCAGTTCTTC.